The source of this TCR beta chain is a study of regulatory T cells in long-lasting Graves disease. The CDR3 length is 13 residues. V was clipped by 5 bases and J by 6 bases, with 14 bases between them. From germline, CDR1 is SGHTA and CDR2 FQGTGA. Time point given: newly diagnosed GD, antithyroid drugs for less than 3 months. Following extraction of RNA from PBMCs, that RNA was used to make the TCR library. For TCR beta, libraries came from iRepertoire HTBI primers and Arm-PCR of CDR3 regions. A single record per CDR3 protein comes from TCRdb applying MiXCR to the multiplex PCR reads. Seen here are about 560,000 distinct CDR3 sequences, about 15% observed once, and the top ten hold around 12%. A further study also used this sample, focusing on T cells in Graves' hyperthyroidism and ophthalmopathy.

The sequence was obtained from a young man with Graves disease. The V call is TRBV7-3, the J call TRBJ2-7; D might be TRBD2 (5 bases). This specimen consisted of peripheral blood mononuclear cells (PBMCs), obtained at new diagnosis, from a patient treated with antithyroid drugs. The DNA for the CDR3 is TGTGCCAGCAGCCCCGGTGGACTTCGCGAGCAGTACTTC. This gives the protein CASSPGGLREQYF.